This TCR beta chain was sequenced for a study of T-cell reconstitution after alpha-beta-depleted transplantation in children. This clonotype was observed a few times. Trimming took 6 bases from V and 9 from J; bases not matched to a gene: 11. The CDR3 is 13 amino acids. Germline CDR1 is SGHTA and CDR2 is FQGTGA. Unique molecular identifiers were incorporated into the prepared TCRbeta library. TCRdb called the PCR reads again in MiXCR, with one record for every CDR3 protein. Altogether over 550,000 distinct CDR3 sequences are present, about 11% being singletons, with the ten largest covering about 4%. The J gene is TRBJ2-7, the V gene TRBV7-3; 7 positions match TRBD2. The sample consisted of PBMCs from the stem cell graft donor, taken from the stem cell graft. The receptor was isolated from a human donor who donated a stem cell graft to a child with acute myeloid leukemia. DNA of the CDR3: TGTGCCAGCAGTCAAAGCGACTCTAGCGGGCAGTACTTC. This translates into CASSQSDSSGQYF.